This TCR beta chain appears in the sequencing data of a study of T cells in Graves' hyperthyroidism and ophthalmopathy. Study results and caveats: Before onset, ophthalmopathy was predicted by the model a median about 6.2 months earlier. Expanded thyroid clonotypes (above 0.001) were mostly also found in blood.

Germline lookup yields CDR1 SQVTM and CDR2 ANQGSEA. This CDR3 region has 15 residues. Trimming shortened V by 6 bases and J by 0 bases, and 18 bases separated the two germline ends. Stable Graves' hyperthyroidism meant no ophthalmopathy progression within 18 months. Newly diagnosed patients aged 18 to 65 had hyperthyroidism of under 2 months' duration. Amplified regions were TCR beta CDR3 sequences from RNA transcripts. TCR CDR3 regions were first amplified by RT-PCR with HTBI primers. Each CDR3 protein is one row after TCRdb ran MiXCR on the multiplex PCR reads. This table holds a few hundred thousand distinct CDR3 sequences, around 13% found once. Points on this clonotype: Its antigen is as yet unknown.

The chain joins TRBV29-1 to TRBJ2-7; perhaps TRBD1 as D (6 bases). Specimen: blood. The sequence came from a woman aged 40 to 50 with Graves' hyperthyroidism. The CDR3 nucleotides are TGCAGCGTATTCTCTCCAGGGGCTAGCTCCTACGAGCAGTACTTC. This translates into CSVFSPGASSYEQYF.